A single sample is the source of the 30 T cell receptor beta chains below, sequenced in a study of naive and memory T cell subsets. Amplification of ligated cDNA took four PCR rounds with SP2 and nested alpha and beta constant primers. TCRdb recomputed calls from the UMI-ligation and nested PCR reads with MiXCR, one row per CDR3 protein. Of around 25,000 distinct CDR3 sequences in the sample, roughly 6% are singletons; the top ten hold about 6.2%. The treatment was: skin biopsy from PPD injection site in Mantoux-positive individual. A UMI-containing oligonucleotide was joined by 3' ligation to the TCR cDNA template. This specimen was skin, taken from a tuberculin skin test site. The receptors shown here come from an adult in good health.

This clonotype is termed medium-sized (0.01 to 0.1%). The gene calls are TRBV7-9 and TRBJ2-7, with D maybe TRBD1 (5 bases). The V gene's germline CDR1 is SEHNR and CDR2 FQNEAQ (reference sequence). CDR3 length: 14 amino acids. Trimming pared 4 bases from V and 0 bases from J, leaving 10 bases between. The CDR3 is CASSSLTDSYEQYF. In DNA form, the CDR3 reads TGTGCCAGCAGCTCCTTGACAGACTCCTACGAGCAGTACTTC.

This clonotype has just a few counts. It may be a read error: a sequence one base away is much more abundant. The chain carries TRBV3-1 and TRBJ1-2; 8 bases align to TRBD1. This CDR3 has 15 amino acids. V dropped 2 bases and J dropped 6; count of bases not matched to a gene: 8. Germline V gene lookup returns CDR1 LGHDT and CDR2 YNNKEL (reference sequence). Here the CDR3 DNA reads TGTGCCAGCAGCCAACCCGGACAGGGTAGTAATGGCTACACCTTC. Amino acid sequence: CASSQPGQGSNGYTF.

By sample share, this clonotype is medium-sized (0.01 to 0.1%). The chain has TRBV20-1 and TRBJ2-1, with TRBD2 matching 9 bases. From germline, CDR1 is DFQATT and CDR2 SNEGSKA (reference sequence). The V gene end was trimmed by 0 bases and the J gene end by 1 base; junction bases not matched to a gene: 4. CDR3 length: 16 residues. This CDR3 is CSARDGTSSSYNEQFF. CDR3 bases: TGCAGTGCTAGAGATGGGACTAGCTCGTCCTACAATGAGCAGTTCTTC.

This clonotype has ten or more counts. The chain combines TRBV19 with TRBJ1-4; 8 bases are a match to TRBD1. After removal of 8 bases from V and 8 bases from J, the junction contained 7 bases not matched to a gene. CDR3 length equals 13 residues. CDR1 is LNHDA, CDR2 SQIVND, per germline (reference sequence). The DNA of the CDR3 is TGTGCCAGTGCCGGACAGGGAGGCGAAAAACTGTTTTTT. Translation: CASAGQGGEKLFF.

The chain links TRBV10-2 to TRBJ2-7, with D possibly called TRBD1 or TRBD2 (6 bases each). Germline CDR1 WSHSY, CDR2 SAAADI. V was pared by 11 bases and J by 1 base, with 18 bases between. The CDR3 runs 14 residues. The CDR3 DNA reads TGCGCCGCAGCGGCTGGGGGGCTTTCCTACGAGCAGTACTTC. Encoded protein: CAAAAGGLSYEQYF.

This clonotype was seen ten or more times. The rearrangement links TRBV6-1 to TRBJ2-1; 9 nucleotides agree with TRBD1. The CDR3 runs to 17 residues. Germline CDR1 and CDR2: MNHNS and SASEGT. J was trimmed by 6 bases and V by 5 bases; bases with no gene match: 14. CDR3 nucleotide sequence: TGTGCCAGCAGTCACGAACTGGGACAGGGAATTGGCAATGAGCAGTTCTTC. It codes for CASSHELGQGIGNEQFF.

The table lists this clonotype with many counts. The rearrangement links TRBV11-3 to TRBJ2-3, with 7 positions matching TRBD2. The ends lost 4 bases at V and 2 bases at J; junction bases unmatched: 3. Germline V gene lookup returns CDR1 SGHNT and CDR2 YENEEA. This CDR3 has 14 residues. The CDR3 DNA sequence: TGTGCCAGCAGCTCGGCGGGGGACACAGATACGCAGTATTTT. This sequence encodes CASSSAGDTDTQYF.

This clonotype came up many times. The chain recombines TRBV11-2 with TRBJ1-2, with a tentative D call TRBD1 (5 bases). The V and J ends lost 6 bases and 8 bases respectively, with 22 bases between them. Germline V CDR1 and CDR2: SGHAT, FQNNGV. The CDR3 consists of 15 residues. In DNA form, the CDR3 reads TGTGCCAGCAGTACCGCCGGGACCCAGATTAGAGGCTACACCTTC. Protein sequence: CASSTAGTQIRGYTF. The whole variable domain, filled in from reference TRBV11-2 and TRBJ1-2, reads EAGVAQSPRYKIIEKRQSVAFWCNPISGHATLYWYQQILGQGPKLLIQFQNNGVVDDSQLPKDRFSAERLKGVDSTLKIQPAKLEDSAVYLCASSTAGTQIRGYTFGSGTRLTVV.

This clonotype appeared many times. The V call is TRBV29-1, the J call TRBJ2-1; 13 bases map to TRBD2. V was clipped by 5 bases and J by 8 bases; unmatched bases: 15. There are 17 residues in the CDR3. The germline gives CDR1 SQVTM, CDR2 ANQGSEA. Written as DNA, the CDR3 is TGCAGCGTTCATACCCCCCCGACTAGCGGGAGGAGGGATGAGCAGTTCTTC. Translation: CSVHTPPTSGRRDEQFF.

This clonotype has a handful of counts. This chain connects TRBV19 to TRBJ2-1; D remains unclear. The V gene lost 5 bases and the J gene lost 2 bases, with 13 bases spanning the gap. This CDR3 has 15 residues. Germline V gives CDR1 LNHDA, CDR2 SQIVND (reference sequence). CDR3 amino acids: CASSYGVGPYNEQFF. CDR3 in DNA: TGTGCCAGTAGTTACGGAGTAGGCCCCTACAATGAGCAGTTCTTC.

The J gene is TRBJ1-2, the V gene TRBV18; D remains ambiguous. CDR1 is KGHSH and CDR2 is LQKENI in the germline V gene. Trimming removed 0 bases at V and 4 bases at J, with 6 bases between. This CDR3 has 13 amino acids. CDR3 sequence reads: CASSPPSRYGYTF. CDR3 in DNA: TGTGCCAGCTCACCACCTAGCCGCTATGGCTACACCTTC.

This clonotype was observed a few times. V is TRBV6-5 and J is TRBJ2-7; D might be TRBD1 (5 bases). Germline-derived CDR1 and CDR2 are MNHEY and SVGAGI. Trimming pared 5 bases from V and 1 base from J, leaving 12 bases between. The CDR3 extends over 14 amino acids. The CDR3 loop reads CASSPRQFSYEQYF. The CDR3 DNA follows: TGTGCCAGCAGTCCGCGACAGTTTTCCTACGAGCAGTACTTC.

The chain combines TRBV4-3 with TRBJ1-2; the D gene is possibly TRBD1 (6 bases). The CDR3 is made up of 15 amino acids. The ends were cut back, 2 bases at V and 4 bases at J, with 14 bases in the middle. Germline V gives CDR1 LGHNA, CDR2 YSLEER. CDR3 nucleotide sequence: TGCGCCAGCAGCCAAACTGCGACAGGTTCCTATGGCTACACCTTC. Residues: CASSQTATGSYGYTF.

The genes are TRBV6-1 and TRBJ1-1, with TRBD1 as a possible D gene (5 bases). Germline loops: CDR1 MNHNS, CDR2 SASEGT. With 6 bases removed from V and 5 bases from J, the gap between germline ends came to 16 bases. The CDR3 consists of 14 residues. The CDR3 DNA follows: TGTGCCAGCAGGCGGGACGGAGGCAGGACTGAAGCTTTCTTT. Translated, it gives CASRRDGGRTEAFF.

This clonotype showed up many times. The rearrangement uses TRBV5-4 and TRBJ2-3, with D unclear. From germline, CDR1 is SGHNT and CDR2 YYREEE (reference sequence). This CDR3 region has 15 residues. V shed 6 bases and J shed 4 bases, with 18 bases lying between them. The CDR3 DNA reads TGTGCCAGCACCGGTGGGCCTAGAACCCCAGATACGCAGTATTTT. Its translation: CASTGGPRTPDTQYF.

By sample share, this clonotype is medium-sized. The rearrangement links TRBV18 to TRBJ2-2, with D unclear. This CDR3 comprises 14 residues. CDR1 KGHSH and CDR2 LQKENI come from the germline V gene. The V end lost 4 bases, the J end lost 6 bases, and 12 bases lay between the germline ends. CDR3 residues: CASSRKREPGELFF. The CDR3 nucleotides are TGTGCCAGCTCACGCAAAAGGGAACCCGGGGAGCTGTTTTTT. Using reference TRBV18 and TRBJ2-2 for the parts outside the CDR3, the full variable domain is NAGVMQNPRHLVRRRGQEARLRCSPMKGHSHVYWYRQLPEEGLKFMVYLQKENIIDESGMPKERFSAEFPKEGPSILRIQQVVRGDSAAYFCASSRKREPGELFFGEGSRLTVL.

This clonotype was observed at least ten times. The chain is built from TRBV7-9 and TRBJ1-6; 10 bases agree with TRBD1. The V gene's germline CDR1 is SEHNR and CDR2 FQNEAQ (reference sequence). With V trimmed by 5 bases and J by 3 bases, 4 bases remained unmatched. This CDR3 has 16 amino acids. CDR3 loop: CASSMGQGFYNSPLHF. The CDR3 DNA sequence: TGTGCCAGCAGCATGGGACAGGGGTTCTATAATTCACCCCTCCACTTT. The complete variable domain, with remaining parts taken from reference TRBV7-9 and TRBJ1-6, reads DTGVSQNPRHKITKRGQNVTFRCDPISEHNRLYWYRQTLGQGPEFLTYFQNEAQLEKSRLLSDRFSAERPKGSFSTLEIQRTEQGDSAMYLCASSMGQGFYNSPLHFGNGTRLTVT.

The table lists this clonotype with many counts. The CDR3 loop is CASSPSWTGYPDTQYF. For the CDR3, the DNA is TGTGCCAGCAGCCCAAGTTGGACAGGGTACCCAGATACGCAGTATTTT. This chain uses TRBV9 with TRBJ2-3, with 8 bases matching TRBD1. V lost 4 bases to trimming and J lost 4 bases; unmatched junction nucleotides: 11. In germline, CDR1 is SGDLS, CDR2 YYNGEE. The CDR3 covers 16 residues.

This clonotype has a count of ten or more. The chain carries TRBV25-1 and TRBJ1-2; possibly TRBD1 for D (5 bases). Deletions cut 6 bases from V and 2 bases from J, with 10 bases between. The CDR3 consists of 13 residues. Germline CDR1 and CDR2: MGHDK and SYGVNS. CDR3 region: CASRGDRNYGYTF. Here the CDR3 DNA reads TGTGCCAGCAGAGGGGACCGCAACTATGGCTACACCTTC.

This clonotype was counted ten times or more. The J gene is TRBJ2-7, the V gene TRBV7-9; 10 bases align to TRBD1. The ends lost 1 base at V and 5 bases at J; junction bases unmatched: 5. This CDR3 is 15 amino acids long. CDR1 and CDR2 from the germline V gene are SEHNR and FQNEAQ (reference sequence). CDR3 region: CASSLDGTGVDEQYF. As DNA, the CDR3 is TGTGCCAGCAGCTTAGACGGGACAGGGGTCGACGAGCAGTACTTC.

CDR3 in amino acids: CASSLYGPYEQYF. In DNA, the CDR3 is TGTGCCAGCAGCCTATATGGGCCTTACGAGCAGTACTTC. The rearrangement uses TRBV7-2 and TRBJ2-7; D is unresolved. Trimming removed 5 bases from V and 4 bases from J, with 12 bases in between. The CDR3 spans 13 residues. In germline, CDR1 is SGHTA, CDR2 FQGNSA.

Worth noting for this clonotype: This may be a read error: a much more frequent sequence differs by one nucleotide. This chain connects TRBV6-2 or TRBV6-3 to TRBJ1-5; TRBD1 matches at 7 bases. The CDR3 is 15 amino acids. Germline CDR1 is MNHEY and CDR2 is SVGEGT. The CDR3 is CASRPPGQINQPQNF. The CDR3, as DNA: TGTGCCAGCAGACCCCCGGGACAGATAAATCAGCCCCAGAATTTT.

The rearrangement links TRBV5-4 to TRBJ1-1; tentatively, D is TRBD1 (5 bases). The length of the CDR3 is 18 residues. V was clipped by 3 bases and J by 0 bases, with 21 bases between them. Germline CDR1 is SGHNT and CDR2 is YYREEE (reference sequence). The DNA for the CDR3 is TGTGCCAGCAGCTCCGGTGGTGGGGGACTGACTCTGAACACTGAAGCTTTCTTT. This sequence encodes CASSSGGGGLTLNTEAFF.

This clonotype has at least ten counts. The chain employs TRBV27 and TRBJ2-2; 7 bases are shared with TRBD2. This CDR3 comprises 16 residues. With 3 bases clipped from V and 1 base from J, the junction kept 5 bases outside the gene matches. Germline V gene data show CDR1 as MNHEY and CDR2 as SMNVEV (reference sequence). The CDR3 region has the DNA TGTGCCAGCAGTTTGGCCGGACTAGGGAACACCGGGGAGCTGTTTTTT. It encodes CASSLAGLGNTGELFF.

By share, this clonotype counts as medium-sized. The chain carries TRBV13 and TRBJ2-1, with 7 bases lining up with TRBD2. CDR3 length equals 15 residues. CDR1 and CDR2 (germline): PRHDT, FYEKMQ (reference sequence). After removal of 5 bases from V and 2 bases from J, the junction contained 6 bases not matched to a gene. CDR3 coding DNA: TGTGCCAGCAGCCGTTCGGGAGGTACCTACAATGAGCAGTTCTTC. Translating gives CASSRSGGTYNEQFF.

This clonotype was found many times. The V and J genes are TRBV6-5 and TRBJ2-2; D may be TRBD1 or TRBD2 (5 bases each). The CDR3 runs 15 residues. Per the germline V gene, CDR1 is MNHEY and CDR2 is SVGAGI. The V and J ends lost 2 bases and 7 bases respectively, with 14 bases between them. The CDR3 coding sequence is TGTGCCAGCAGTTACGGCAGGGCTGAGGGCGGGGAGCTGTTTTTT. Translated: CASSYGRAEGGELFF.

This clonotype showed up many times. The gene calls are TRBV30 and TRBJ2-7; no firm D call. The CDR3 runs 13 residues. V shed 5 bases and J shed 6 bases, with 17 bases lying between them. Per the germline V gene, CDR1 is GTSNPN and CDR2 is SVGIG (reference sequence). Written as DNA, the CDR3 is TGTGCCTGGGCCCTCCGGGCCCCCCTCGAGCAGTACTTC. Translating gives CAWALRAPLEQYF.

This chain uses TRBV19 with TRBJ1-1, with 10 positions matching TRBD1. V shed 3 bases, J shed 4 bases, and the junction held 5 bases outside the gene matches. This CDR3 is built from 15 residues. Germline values: CDR1 LNHDA, CDR2 SQIVND (reference sequence). In DNA form, the CDR3 reads TGTGCCAGTAGTATTGGACAGGGGGTCGGCACTGAAGCTTTCTTT. As protein: CASSIGQGVGTEAFF.

This clonotype was detected a few times. J is TRBJ2-7 and V is TRBV12-3 or TRBV12-4, with 8 bases aligning to TRBD1. V gave up 4 bases and J gave up 4 bases; unmatched junction bases: 9. This CDR3 contains 15 residues. In nucleotides, the CDR3 is TGTGCCAGCAGTTCTCCAGACAGGGGATCTTACGAGCAGTACTTC. This encodes CASSSPDRGSYEQYF.

The table lists this clonotype with many counts. The chain recombines TRBV19 with TRBJ2-1; TRBD2 aligns across 8 bases. The CDR3 covers 17 residues. Germline loops: CDR1 LNHDA, CDR2 SQIVND (reference sequence). V gave up 0 bases and J gave up 8 bases; unmatched junction bases: 12. The CDR3 loop is CASSIEPSQREWDEQFF. DNA of the CDR3: TGTGCCAGTAGTATAGAACCCAGCCAGCGGGAGTGGGATGAGCAGTTCTTC.